Below are 31 T cell receptor beta chains sequenced from a single sample in a study of T cell repertoires in cytomegalovirus infection. No cognate antigen is known for these TCRs. TCRdb re-analysed the reads in MiXCR, keeping a single row per CDR3 protein. The sample has some 920,000 distinct CDR3 sequences, around a third seen once. Material: cultured CD8+ T cells from PBMCs, obtained from culture after CMV antigen stimulation. These receptors were collected from a human donor in good health (CMV status not recorded). Some clones in this sample may be carry-over from other donors' samples.

This clonotype turned up a few times. CDR3 sequence: CASSGQGPYEQYV. The CDR3, as DNA: TGTGCCAGCAGTGGACAGGGACCCTACGAGCAGTACGTC. This chain joins TRBV6-6 and TRBJ2-7; 8 nucleotides line up with TRBD1. The CDR3 extends over 13 amino acids. V shed 5 bases and J 2 bases; nucleotides not matched to a gene: 2. CDR1 and CDR2 from the germline V gene are MNHNY and SVGAGI (reference sequence).

The V and J genes are TRBV7-9 and TRBJ2-7; D might be TRBD1 (6 bases). Trimming removed 1 base from V and 2 bases from J, with 9 bases in between. Germline lookup yields CDR1 SEHNR and CDR2 FQNEAQ (reference sequence). The CDR3 contains 14 residues. The CDR3 region has the DNA TGTGCCAGCAGCTTAGTATACAGGGCCTACGAGCAGTACTTC. Encoded protein: CASSLVYRAYEQYF.

The sample holds a few counts of this clonotype. This chain uses TRBV12-3 or TRBV12-4 with TRBJ2-5, with D unclear. The germline V and J ends were trimmed by 3 bases and 5 bases, with 13 bases remaining between them. The CDR3 length is 14 residues. For the CDR3, the DNA is TGTGCCAGCAGTTTGGTATTTTCGCCCGAGACCCAGTACTTC. Its translation: CASSLVFSPETQYF.

There are a few counts of this clonotype. The chain uses TRBV24-1 and TRBJ2-1, with D tentatively TRBD1 (6 bases). Germline lookup yields CDR1 KGHDR and CDR2 SFDVKD. The length of the CDR3 is 15 residues. V lost 1 base and J 5 bases, leaving 11 bases between the germline ends. This CDR3 reads CATSDLAGAHNEQFF. The DNA for the CDR3 is TGTGCCACCAGTGATTTAGCAGGGGCCCACAATGAGCAGTTCTTC.

This clonotype was detected a few times. J is TRBJ2-3 and V is TRBV6-6; 9 bases match TRBD2. J lost 0 bases, V lost 0 bases, and 4 bases had no gene match. Germline CDR1 is MNHNY and CDR2 is SVGAGI (reference sequence). The CDR3 extends over 17 amino acids. CDR3 residues: CASSYSLRGGSTDTQYF. As DNA, the CDR3 is TGTGCCAGCAGTTACTCTTTGCGGGGGGGTAGCACAGATACGCAGTATTTT.

The sample holds many counts of this clonotype. The V gene is TRBV7-9, the J gene TRBJ1-2; unclear D gene. CDR3 size: 14 residues. Germline CDR1 and CDR2: SEHNR and FQNEAQ (reference sequence). V lost 6 bases and J 6 bases, leaving 17 bases between the germline ends. CDR3 sequence (DNA): TGTGCCAGCAGTATATTCGGGTTCTCAGATGGCTACACCTTC. This sequence encodes CASSIFGFSDGYTF.

The chain carries TRBV6-2 or TRBV6-3 and TRBJ1-2; 7 bases map to TRBD1. The CDR3 contains 15 residues. After removal of 4 bases from V and 3 bases from J, the junction contained 8 bases not matched to a gene. Germline-derived CDR1 and CDR2 are MNHEY and SVGEGT. This CDR3 is CASSLPDRNHYGYTF. In DNA, the CDR3 is TGTGCCAGCAGTTTGCCGGACAGGAATCACTATGGCTACACCTTC.

As to this clonotype: A much larger clonotype is one base distant, so this may be a read error. V and J are TRBV7-9 and TRBJ2-2, with D uncertain. The germline V gene encodes CDR1 SEHNR and CDR2 FQNEAQ (reference sequence). This CDR3 has 16 amino acids. The V gene lost 1 base and the J gene lost 2 bases, with 11 bases spanning the gap. DNA for the CDR3: TGTGCCAGCAGCTTAGAACCGGAACTCAACACCGGGGAGCTGTTTTTT. Translation: CASSLEPELNTGELFF.

V and J are TRBV5-1 and TRBJ1-1; D ambiguous. The CDR3 consists of 14 residues. Germline lookup yields CDR1 SGHRS and CDR2 YFSETQ. V lost 4 bases and J lost 5, with 15 bases in between. The CDR3 nucleotides read TGCGCCAGCAGCGCCGGCCCCTCGAGGACTGAAGCTTTCTTT. Translation gives CASSAGPSRTEAFF.

DNA for the CDR3: TGTGCCAGCAGTTTATCCCGAGGGGGGGCTGTGAGAGATGAGCAGTTCTTC. Translation: CASSLSRGGAVRDEQFF. The chain links TRBV28 to TRBJ2-1, with a possible D match to TRBD2 (7 bases). The CDR3 totals 17 residues. From germline, CDR1 is MDHEN and CDR2 SYDVKM. V was shortened by 1 base and J by 8 bases, with 21 bases between the two germline ends. Full variable domain (missing parts from reference TRBV28 and TRBJ2-1): DVKVTQSSRYLVKRTGEKVFLECVQDMDHENMFWYRQDPGLGLRLIYFSYDVKMKEKGDIPEGYSVSREKKERFSLILESASTNQTSMYLCASSLSRGGAVRDEQFFGPGTRLTVL.

This chain uses TRBV4-1 with TRBJ2-2; TRBD1 matches 7 bases. The CDR3 has 15 amino acids. Trimming removed 1 base from V and 8 bases from J; junction bases left unmatched: 7. Germline CDR1 reads MGHRA; CDR2 reads YSYEKL. The CDR3 loop is CASSQVLGGRGELFF. CDR3 nucleotide sequence: TGCGCCAGCAGCCAAGTTTTAGGGGGCCGTGGGGAGCTGTTTTTT.

This clonotype was counted between two and nine times. The chain has TRBV7-9 and TRBJ1-2; possible D gene TRBD1, 6 bases. CDR1 and CDR2 (germline): SEHNR, FQNEAQ (reference sequence). The CDR3 has 18 amino acids. Trimming pared 4 bases from V and 4 bases from J, leaving 25 bases between. The CDR3 loop reads CASSSFPGPRGTGYGYTF. The CDR3 DNA is TGTGCCAGCAGCTCCTTTCCGGGACCCAGGGGCACTGGCTATGGCTACACCTTC.

CDR3 DNA: TGTGCCAGCAGTTTACTCGCGGGGGCCCCCTACAATGAGCAGTTCTTC. As protein: CASSLLAGAPYNEQFF. The chain carries TRBV28 and TRBJ2-1, with a possible D match to TRBD2 (7 bases). Between the trimmed V and J ends, which lost 2 bases and 2 bases, there was a span of 13 bases. The CDR3 totals 16 residues. CDR1 and CDR2 from the germline V gene are MDHEN and SYDVKM. Drawing the rest from reference TRBV28 and TRBJ2-1, the complete variable domain is DVKVTQSSRYLVKRTGEKVFLECVQDMDHENMFWYRQDPGLGLRLIYFSYDVKMKEKGDIPEGYSVSREKKERFSLILESASTNQTSMYLCASSLLAGAPYNEQFFGPGTRLTVL.

This clonotype was seen just once. One junction end does not reproduce the germline sequence, and a read error may be involved. The chain links TRBV12-3 or TRBV12-4 to TRBJ2-1, with D perhaps matching TRBD1 (6 bases). This CDR3 has 15 amino acids. CDR3 nucleotide sequence: TGTGCCAACAGTCCCGACAGGAGCTCCTACAATGAGCAGTTCTTC. Protein: CANSPDRSSYNEQFF.

This chain uses TRBV14 with TRBJ1-1; a weak D match, TRBD1 (5 bases). V was clipped by 5 bases and J by 3 bases, with 13 bases between them. Per the germline V gene, CDR1 is SGHDN and CDR2 is FVKESK. This CDR3 has 14 residues. CDR3 region: CASSLRDGYTEAFF. CDR3 nucleotide sequence: TGTGCCAGCAGCTTACGGGACGGCTACACTGAAGCTTTCTTT. The full variable domain, with the rest looked up from reference TRBV14 and TRBJ1-1, is EAGVTQFPSHSVIEKGQTVTLRCDPISGHDNLYWYRRVMGKEIKFLLHFVKESKQDESGMPNNRFLAERTGGTYSTLKVQPAELEDSGVYFCASSLRDGYTEAFFGQGTRLTVV.

The gene calls are TRBV4-3 and TRBJ2-1; possibly TRBD1 or TRBD2 for D (5 bases each). This CDR3 contains 16 residues. The ends were cut back, 8 bases at V and 0 bases at J, with 17 bases in the middle. Per the germline V gene, CDR1 is LGHNA and CDR2 is YSLEER. CDR3 in DNA: TGCGCCAGCTTGCTAGAGGGGTCCTACTCCTACAATGAGCAGTTCTTC. Amino acid sequence: CASLLEGSYSYNEQFF.

This clonotype occurred a few times. V and J are TRBV6-5 and TRBJ2-5, with a tentative D call TRBD1 (5 bases). The CDR3 extends over 14 amino acids. Germline CDR1 and CDR2: MNHEY and SVGAGI. V shed 2 bases and J shed 7 bases, with 14 bases lying between them. The CDR3 loop reads CASSYGHIQGTQYF. The CDR3 nucleotides are TGTGCCAGCAGTTACGGACACATTCAGGGGACCCAGTACTTC.

As for this clonotype: A read error may be the cause here, since a much bigger clone is one base away. V and J are TRBV7-9 and TRBJ1-2; TRBD1 might be the D (6 bases). The CDR3 is 13 residues long. Looked up from germline, CDR1 is SEHNR and CDR2 is FQNEAQ (reference sequence). CDR3 loop: CASMDRTNYGYIF. CDR3 bases: TGTGCCAGCATGGACAGAACTAACTATGGCTACATCTTC. Together with reference TRBV7-9 and TRBJ1-2, the CDR3 gives the full variable domain: DTGVSQNPRHKITKRGQNVTFRCDPISEHNRLYWYRQTLGQGPEFLTYFQNEAQLEKSRLLSDRFSAERPKGSFSTLEIQRTEQGDSAMYLCASMDRTNYGYIFGSGTRLTVV.

The chain joins TRBV5-3 to TRBJ2-3; D gene uncertain. TRBV5-3 is labeled an ORF, and its function is uncertain. V dropped 9 bases and J dropped 4 bases, with 12 bases sitting between them. The CDR3 has 12 residues. The DNA of the CDR3 is TGTGCCAACAGCCGTTGGTCAGATACGCAGTATTTT. The encoded protein is CANSRWSDTQYF.

The chain uses TRBV7-9 and TRBJ2-1; 7 nucleotides align to TRBD1. J was trimmed by 4 bases and V by 6 bases; bases with no gene match: 6. The CDR3 is made up of 14 amino acids. Germline-derived CDR1 and CDR2 are SEHNR and FQNEAQ (reference sequence). CDR3 in DNA: TGTGCCAGCAGGGCCGGACAGGAATACAATGAGCAGTTCTTC. Translated, it gives CASRAGQEYNEQFF.

This clonotype was counted at least ten times. This chain connects TRBV24-1 to TRBJ1-2, with D hard to call. The CDR3 sequence is 13 residues long. V was cut by 0 bases and J by 8 bases, with 9 bases left in between. Germline V gives CDR1 KGHDR, CDR2 SFDVKD. DNA of the CDR3: TGTGCCACCAGTGATTTGCGGACGAGCGGCTACACCTTC. Translation gives CATSDLRTSGYTF.

The chain has TRBV11-2 and TRBJ1-6; D is unclear. V was shortened by 5 bases and J by 8 bases, with 16 bases between the two germline ends. CDR3 length: 15 residues. CDR1 is SGHAT and CDR2 is FQNNGV in the germline V gene. The CDR3 sequence is CASSLSLTRDSPLHF. The CDR3 DNA reads TGTGCCAGCAGCCTGAGTTTGACGAGAGATTCACCCCTCCACTTT. Using reference TRBV11-2 and TRBJ1-6 for the parts outside the CDR3, the full variable domain is EAGVAQSPRYKIIEKRQSVAFWCNPISGHATLYWYQQILGQGPKLLIQFQNNGVVDDSQLPKDRFSAERLKGVDSTLKIQPAKLEDSAVYLCASSLSLTRDSPLHFGNGTRLTVT.

The table lists this clonotype with a few counts. The rearrangement links TRBV9 to TRBJ1-2; the match to TRBD1 covers 9 bases. V lost 1 base, J lost 6 bases, and 4 bases stayed unmatched. CDR3 length: 14 amino acids. Germline CDR1 SGDLS, CDR2 YYNGEE. CDR3 loop: CASSVRDRVDGYTF. In DNA form, the CDR3 reads TGTGCCAGCAGCGTACGGGACAGGGTAGATGGCTACACCTTC.

This clonotype was picked up many times. V usage is TRBV7-3 and J usage is TRBJ1-1; D not resolved. V lost 5 bases and J lost 4, with 11 bases in between. The CDR3 loop spans 13 amino acids. Germline lookup yields CDR1 SGHTA and CDR2 FQGTGA. The CDR3 loop is CASSPGPGTEAFF. The DNA of the CDR3 is TGTGCCAGCAGCCCCGGCCCGGGCACTGAAGCTTTCTTT.

J is TRBJ1-1 and V is TRBV11-3; maybe TRBD1 (6 bases). Germline CDR1 reads SGHNT; CDR2 reads YENEEA. This CDR3 comprises 13 residues. V was trimmed by 5 bases and J by 6 bases, leaving 13 bases between them. For the CDR3, the DNA is TGTGCCAGCAGCCCCAGGGCAGGGGCTGAAGCTTTCTTT. As protein: CASSPRAGAEAFF.

This clonotype occurred a few times. This chain joins TRBV5-4 and TRBJ1-1; D might be TRBD1 (5 bases). There are 13 residues in the CDR3. V lost 5 bases and J 4 bases, leaving 12 bases between the germline ends. Germline V CDR1 and CDR2: SGHNT, YYREEE (reference sequence). In nucleotides, the CDR3 is TGTGCCAGCAGACCCGACAGTGGCACTGAAGCTTTCTTT. Translated, it gives CASRPDSGTEAFF.

The CDR3 loop is CASSNHRFNVGETQYF. CDR3 in DNA: TGTGCCAGCAGCAACCACAGGTTTAACGTCGGAGAGACCCAGTACTTC. The gene calls are TRBV9 and TRBJ2-5; TRBD1 is a possible D gene (5 bases). Germline loops: CDR1 SGDLS, CDR2 YYNGEE. The CDR3 loop spans 16 amino acids. Trimming shortened V by 4 bases and J by 4 bases, and 20 bases separated the two germline ends.

The V gene is TRBV19, the J gene TRBJ2-1; D may correspond to TRBD1 or TRBD2 (5 bases each). Trimming cost V 5 bases and J 0 bases, with 17 bases left between them. Germline CDR1 reads LNHDA; CDR2 reads SQIVND (reference sequence). The CDR3 is 17 amino acids. The CDR3 DNA sequence: TGTGCCAGTAGTCCGATGTTGGGGGTTGACTCCTACAATGAGCAGTTCTTC. Amino acid sequence: CASSPMLGVDSYNEQFF.

Details on this clonotype: A much larger clone differs from this one at a single base, so this may be a read error. CDR3 nucleotides: TGTGCCAGCAGCTTAGACGTCTATAGCAATCAGCCCCAGTATTTT. It encodes CASSLDVYSNQPQYF. The V and J genes are TRBV7-2 and TRBJ1-5, with D hard to call. The J call may be mistaken, given a closer DNA end match to TRBJ2-3. The CDR3 contains 15 residues. Germline CDR1 and CDR2: SGHTA and FQGNSA.

The chain links TRBV24-1 to TRBJ1-2; D perhaps matches TRBD1 (6 bases). This CDR3 spans 14 amino acids. With 4 bases removed from V and 4 bases from J, the gap between germline ends came to 12 bases. Germline V gene lookup returns CDR1 KGHDR and CDR2 SFDVKD. The CDR3 loop reads CATSESDRSYGYTF. The CDR3 region has the DNA TGTGCCACCAGTGAGTCCGACAGGAGCTATGGCTACACCTTC.

This rearrangement joins TRBV3-1 to TRBJ2-1; the match to TRBD1 covers 10 bases. Germline V gene sequence: CDR1 LGHDT, CDR2 YNNKEL (reference sequence). J lost 6 bases, V lost 2 bases, and 1 base had no gene match. This CDR3 has 14 amino acids. The CDR3 here is CASSQWTGGNEQFF. CDR3 coding DNA: TGTGCCAGCAGCCAATGGACAGGGGGCAATGAGCAGTTCTTC.